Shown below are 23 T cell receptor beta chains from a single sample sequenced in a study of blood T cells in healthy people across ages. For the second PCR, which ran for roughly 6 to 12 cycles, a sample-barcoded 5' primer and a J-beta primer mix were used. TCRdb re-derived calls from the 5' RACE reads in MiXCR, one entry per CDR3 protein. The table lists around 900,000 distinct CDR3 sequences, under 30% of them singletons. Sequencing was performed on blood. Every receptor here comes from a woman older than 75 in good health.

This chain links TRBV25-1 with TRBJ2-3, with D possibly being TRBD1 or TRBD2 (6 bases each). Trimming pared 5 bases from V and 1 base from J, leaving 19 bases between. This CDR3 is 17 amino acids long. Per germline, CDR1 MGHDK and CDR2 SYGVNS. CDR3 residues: CASSRGPWGARTDTQYF. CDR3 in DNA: TGTGCCAGCAGTCGGGGCCCCTGGGGGGCGCGCACAGATACGCAGTATTTT.

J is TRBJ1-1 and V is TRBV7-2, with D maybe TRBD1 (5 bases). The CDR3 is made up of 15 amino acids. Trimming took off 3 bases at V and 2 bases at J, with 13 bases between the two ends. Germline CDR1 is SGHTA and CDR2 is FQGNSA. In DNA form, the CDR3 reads TGTGCCAGCAGCTTGTGGGGCAGCATTAACACTGAAGCTTTCTTT. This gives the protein CASSLWGSINTEAFF.

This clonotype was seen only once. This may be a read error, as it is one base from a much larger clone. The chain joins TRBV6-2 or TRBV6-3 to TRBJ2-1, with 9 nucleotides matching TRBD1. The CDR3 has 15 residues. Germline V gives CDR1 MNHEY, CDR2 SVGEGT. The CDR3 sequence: CASSYLSTGGNERFF. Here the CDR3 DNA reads TGTGCCAGCAGTTACCTGTCGACAGGGGGGAATGAGCGGTTCTTC.

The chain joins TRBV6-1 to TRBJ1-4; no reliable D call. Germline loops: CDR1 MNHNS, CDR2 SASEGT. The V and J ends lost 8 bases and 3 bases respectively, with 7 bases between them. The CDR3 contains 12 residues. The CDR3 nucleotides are TGTGCCAGCGGCCGGGCTAATGAAAAACTGTTTTTT. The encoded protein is CASGRANEKLFF.

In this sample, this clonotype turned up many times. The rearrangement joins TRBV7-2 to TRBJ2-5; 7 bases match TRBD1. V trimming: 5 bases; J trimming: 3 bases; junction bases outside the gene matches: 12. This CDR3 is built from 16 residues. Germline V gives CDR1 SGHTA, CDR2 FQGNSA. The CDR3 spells CASSQPITGAKETQYF. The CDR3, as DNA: TGTGCCAGCAGCCAGCCCATAACAGGGGCGAAAGAGACCCAGTACTTC.

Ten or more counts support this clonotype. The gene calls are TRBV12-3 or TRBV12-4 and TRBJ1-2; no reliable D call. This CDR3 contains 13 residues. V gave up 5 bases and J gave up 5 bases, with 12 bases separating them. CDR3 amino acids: CASSNSGKYGYTF. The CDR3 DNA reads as TGTGCCAGCAGTAACTCGGGGAAGTATGGCTACACCTTC.

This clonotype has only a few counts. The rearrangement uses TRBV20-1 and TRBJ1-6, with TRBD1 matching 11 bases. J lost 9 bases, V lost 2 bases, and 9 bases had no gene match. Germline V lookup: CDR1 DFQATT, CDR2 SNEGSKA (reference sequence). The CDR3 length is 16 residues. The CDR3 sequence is CSARLGQGARSSPLHF. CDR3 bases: TGCAGTGCTAGATTAGGACAGGGGGCGCGGAGTTCACCCCTCCACTTT.

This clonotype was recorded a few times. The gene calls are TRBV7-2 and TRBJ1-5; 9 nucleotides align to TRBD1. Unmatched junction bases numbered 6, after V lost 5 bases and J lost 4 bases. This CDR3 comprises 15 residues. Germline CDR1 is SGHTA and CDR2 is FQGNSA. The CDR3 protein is CASSPGTGFNQPQHF. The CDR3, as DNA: TGTGCCAGCAGCCCCGGGACAGGGTTTAATCAGCCCCAGCATTTT.

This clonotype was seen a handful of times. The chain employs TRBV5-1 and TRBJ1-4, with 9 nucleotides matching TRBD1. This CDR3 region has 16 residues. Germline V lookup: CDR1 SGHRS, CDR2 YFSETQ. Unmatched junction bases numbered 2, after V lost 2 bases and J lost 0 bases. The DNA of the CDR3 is TGCGCCAGCAGCTTACAGGGGGCAACAACTAATGAAAAACTGTTTTTT. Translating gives CASSLQGATTNEKLFF.

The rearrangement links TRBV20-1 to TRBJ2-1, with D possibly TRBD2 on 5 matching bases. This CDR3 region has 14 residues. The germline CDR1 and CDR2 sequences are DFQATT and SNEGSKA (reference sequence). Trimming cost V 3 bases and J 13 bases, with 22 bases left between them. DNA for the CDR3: TGCAGTGCTAGGGGAGCTAGACGAAGTGAGACCCAGTTCTTC. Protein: CSARGARRSETQFF.

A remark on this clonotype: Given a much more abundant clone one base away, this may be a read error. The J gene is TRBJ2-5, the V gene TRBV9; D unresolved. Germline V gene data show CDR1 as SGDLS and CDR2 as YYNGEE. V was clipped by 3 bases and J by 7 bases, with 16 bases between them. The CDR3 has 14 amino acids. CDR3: CASSAPGSGGTQYF. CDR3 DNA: TGTGCCAGCAGCGCTCCCGGGTCAGGTGGGACCCAGTACTTC.

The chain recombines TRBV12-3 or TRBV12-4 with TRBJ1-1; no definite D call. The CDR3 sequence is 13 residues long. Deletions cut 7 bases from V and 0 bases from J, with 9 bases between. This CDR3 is CASNPGLNTEAFF. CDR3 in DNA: TGTGCCAGCAATCCGGGATTGAACACTGAAGCTTTCTTT.

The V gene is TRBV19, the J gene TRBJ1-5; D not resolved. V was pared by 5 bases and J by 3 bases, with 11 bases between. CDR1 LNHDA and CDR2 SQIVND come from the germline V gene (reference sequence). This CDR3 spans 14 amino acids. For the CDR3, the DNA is TGTGCCAGTAGTCTCGGACGGATCAATCAGCCCCAGCATTTT. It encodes CASSLGRINQPQHF.

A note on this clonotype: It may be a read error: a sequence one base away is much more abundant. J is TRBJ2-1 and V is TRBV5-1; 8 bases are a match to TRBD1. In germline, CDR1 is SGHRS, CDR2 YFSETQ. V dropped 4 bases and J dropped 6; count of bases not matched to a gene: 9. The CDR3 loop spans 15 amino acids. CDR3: CASSHRQGMSNEQFF. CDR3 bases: TGCGCCAGCAGCCACAGACAGGGGATGTCCAATGAGCAGTTCTTC.

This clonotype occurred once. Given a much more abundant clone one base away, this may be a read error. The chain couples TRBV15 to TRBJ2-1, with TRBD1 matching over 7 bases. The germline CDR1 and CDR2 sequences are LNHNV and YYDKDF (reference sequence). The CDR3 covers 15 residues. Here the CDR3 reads CATSALGTVNNVQFF. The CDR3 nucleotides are TGTGCCACCAGCGCACTCGGGACAGTGAACAATGTGCAGTTCTTC.

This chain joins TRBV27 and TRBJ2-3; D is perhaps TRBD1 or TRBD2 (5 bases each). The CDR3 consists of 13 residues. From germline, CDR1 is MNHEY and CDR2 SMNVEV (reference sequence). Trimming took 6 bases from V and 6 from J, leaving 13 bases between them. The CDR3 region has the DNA TGTGCCAGCAGGCTCTCTTGGGGGGATACGCAGTATTTT. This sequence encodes CASRLSWGDTQYF.

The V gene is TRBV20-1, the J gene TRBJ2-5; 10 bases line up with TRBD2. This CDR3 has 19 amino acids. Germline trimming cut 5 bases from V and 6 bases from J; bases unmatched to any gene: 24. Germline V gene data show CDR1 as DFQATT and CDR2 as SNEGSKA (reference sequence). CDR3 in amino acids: CSARGLLAGASGGLKTQYF. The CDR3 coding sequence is TGCAGTGCTCGAGGGTTGTTGGCAGGAGCTAGCGGGGGACTAAAGACCCAGTACTTC.

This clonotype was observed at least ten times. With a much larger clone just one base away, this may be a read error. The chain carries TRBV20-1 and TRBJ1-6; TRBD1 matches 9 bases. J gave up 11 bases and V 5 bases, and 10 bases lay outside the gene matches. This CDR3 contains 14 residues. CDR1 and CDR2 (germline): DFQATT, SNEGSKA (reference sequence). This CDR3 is CSASGTGSCAPLHF. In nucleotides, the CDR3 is TGCAGTGCTTCCGGGACAGGGTCTTGTGCACCCCTCCACTTT.

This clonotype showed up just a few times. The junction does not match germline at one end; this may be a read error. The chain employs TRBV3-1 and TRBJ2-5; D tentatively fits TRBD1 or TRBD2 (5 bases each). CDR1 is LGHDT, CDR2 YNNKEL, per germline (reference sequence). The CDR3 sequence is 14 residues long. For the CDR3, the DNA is TGTGCCAGCCGCCAGGGTCAAGGCCTGGGAGAGCAGTACTTC. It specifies CASRQGQGLGEQYF.

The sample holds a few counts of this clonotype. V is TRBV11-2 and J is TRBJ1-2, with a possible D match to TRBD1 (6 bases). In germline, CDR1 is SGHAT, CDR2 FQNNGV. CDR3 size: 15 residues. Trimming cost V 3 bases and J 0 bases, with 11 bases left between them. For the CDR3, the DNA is TGTGCCAGCAGCTTTCGGACAGAGCCTAACTATGGCTACACCTTC. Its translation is CASSFRTEPNYGYTF.

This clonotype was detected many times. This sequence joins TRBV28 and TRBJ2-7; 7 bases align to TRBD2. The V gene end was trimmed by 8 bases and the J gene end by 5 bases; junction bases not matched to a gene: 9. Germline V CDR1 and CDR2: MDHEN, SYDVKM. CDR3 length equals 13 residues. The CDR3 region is CASFISGVNEQYF. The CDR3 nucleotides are TGTGCCAGCTTCATAAGCGGGGTAAACGAGCAGTACTTC.

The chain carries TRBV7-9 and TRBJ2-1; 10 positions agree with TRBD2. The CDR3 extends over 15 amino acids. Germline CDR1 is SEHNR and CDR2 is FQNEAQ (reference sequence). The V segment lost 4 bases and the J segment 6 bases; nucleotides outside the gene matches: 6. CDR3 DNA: TGTGCCAGCAGCTATAAGCGGGGGGGCCTCAATGAGCAGTTCTTC. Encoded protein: CASSYKRGGLNEQFF.

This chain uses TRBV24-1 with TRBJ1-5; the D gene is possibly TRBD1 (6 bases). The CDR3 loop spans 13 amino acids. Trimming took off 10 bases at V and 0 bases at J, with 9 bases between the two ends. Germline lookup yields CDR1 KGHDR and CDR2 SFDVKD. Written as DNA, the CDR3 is TGTGCCACGGAGGGGGGTAGCAATCAGCCCCAGCATTTT. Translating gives CATEGGSNQPQHF.